The clone carrying this T cell receptor (beta chain) showed up just a few times. Its antigen is currently unknown. The authors incorporated unique molecular identifiers into the TCR beta cDNA libraries. Via MiXCR, TCRdb re-called the PCR reads, giving one row per CDR3 protein. This table has about 540,000 distinct CDR3 sequences, around a third appearing once. Germline CDR1 is MNHNY and CDR2 is SVGAGI (reference sequence). The CDR3 sequence is 11 residues long. V lost 5 bases to trimming and J lost 10 bases, with 9 bases between them. These data originate in a study of post-analysis software for immune sequencing data. Study details: Included courses were relapsing-remitting and secondary progressive multiple sclerosis; progressive-relapsing multiple sclerosis was also included. Study findings and constraints: Those with multiple sclerosis, the patient group, showed significantly lower normalized Chao1 diversity than controls. TRBV5-6, TRBV5-1 and TRBV20-1 belonged to a set of roughly five TRBV segments that were more frequent in patients than controls. Under F measure analysis, samples from one preparation batch co-clustered strongly.

The chain is built from TRBV6-6 and TRBJ2-1; D remains ambiguous. This TCR was recovered from a girl aged 2-17 years with multiple sclerosis. The sequenced sample consisted of blood. The CDR3, as DNA: TGTGCCAGCAGTCAAGCGTACGAGCAGTTCTTC. This codes for CASSQAYEQFF.